The sequence of this T cell receptor beta chain was determined in a study of tissue T cells after allogeneic stem cell transplantation (dated by TCRdb to between 2020 and 2023). In terms of the full investigation: TCR beta repertoires were profiled across many tissues obtained from research autopsies of patients with and without GVHD, as well as in mouse models of GVHD. On the human side, the study was prospective and observational, with no blinding or randomization. The investigation overall reported the following: The patient cohort was small and clinically heterogeneous, and sampling depth was acknowledged as a limitation. Within patients, how anatomically similar tissues were was a major factor shaping TCR repertoire composition, regardless of disease or transplant status. Which tissue TCRs were alloreactive or antigen-specific was not determined in the study, and some of the clones might have been host cells that persisted. Only a few T cell clones appeared in more than one patient, yet motif-based clustering showed tissue-specific repertoire signatures that were shared between patients. Blood and spleen T cells captured only a limited portion of the TCR repertoire detected in tissues, in both patients and mice.

The germline V gene (reference sequence) provides CDR1 KGHPV and CDR2 FQNQEV. At the junction V is shortened by 6 bases and J by 0 bases; bases outside the gene matches: 4. The CDR3 runs 14 amino acids, cysteine and phenylalanine included. Sequencing covers 39 bases of the CDR3, shown here with the frame starting at base 1. This specimen's time point label, per the study, means: mouse harvest day 7 after allogeneic transplant. Mouse grafts consisting of 10^7 T-cell-depleted bone marrow cells combined with 10^6 splenic CD5+ T cells were administered by tail vein injection. Mouse GVHD was modeled in a major MHC-mismatch B6 (H2b) into BALB/c (H2d) model, with tissues profiled at day 7 or 14. On day 7 or 14 post-transplant, mouse tissues and retro-orbital blood were harvested with separate sterile tools for each animal, and livers were flushed before harvest. Before genomic DNA isolation with the DNeasy Blood & Tissue Kit, mouse tissues were minced with razor blades in buffered saline.

A note on this clone: It lacks a known antigen. Being a mouse receptor, it is described with mouse gene labels and germline sequences. The read gets to within 1 residue of the CDR3 end, and the germline J gene fills in the rest.

Library generation was performed with the immunoSEQ multiplex PCR assay. TCRbeta CDR3 sequencing was done by Adaptive Biotechnologies at survey depth, reporting CDR3 sequences, V/J genes, productive frequency and template counts. TCR beta CDR3 regions were amplified from genomic DNA rather than RNA. The paper's data handling went like this. Jensen-Shannon divergence was used to quantify pairwise repertoire overlap between tissues, with a value of 1 indicating complete divergence and a value of 0 indicating identical repertoires. Tissues were clustered by single-linkage agglomerative hierarchical clustering of pairwise JSD values and displayed as dendrograms. GLIPH2 was run on all patient samples with simulation_depth 1000, kmer_min_depth 3 and cdr3_length_cutoff 8, and groups with more than two unique CDR3s were retained. A standardized tissue-overlap score was generated by extrapolating Jaccard GLIPH-group overlap across patients to a standard repertoire size of 1000 clones. Linear mixed-effect models, with tissue included as a fixed effect and individual included as a random effect, were used to assess associations of diversity with clinical or experimental variables. TCRdb provides this immuneACCESS table in a form limited to in-frame rearrangements. Some clones are lacking; in checked studies, under half of them reflect an unresolved V gene, and why the rest are absent is not known. Clone size and the V and J calls come from that table; the DNA yielded D and trimming. In all, the sample holds around 6,800 clones, and approximately 52% of those were seen once. The top ten constitute around 10% of the sample.

The sequence is built from TRBV26 and TRBJ1-2; TRBD1 lines up with 7 middle nucleotides. This clonotype originated in a female BALB/c mouse given C57BL/6 T cells with graft-versus-host disease after an allogeneic hematopoietic cell transplant. Sequenced material: lymph node tissue. The CDR3 bases that were read are TGTGCCAGCAGCGCCGGGACAGCAAACTCCGACTACACC. This encodes CASSAGTANSDYT. The entire CDR3 reads CASSAGTANSDYTF.